A selection of T cell receptor beta chains follows, all from one sample in a study of cytomegalovirus exposure and HLA in healthy donors. The protocol was immunoSEQ multiplex PCR, while the TCRdb copy is restricted to in-frame clones and leaves out a portion. The sample has under 150,000 clones; around nine tenths are singletons. Sample: PBMCs. All receptors derive from a man between 18 and 29 years old in good health and CMV-seropositive. Both conserved end residues are part of each CDR3. The order of the fields is J gene, D gene, V gene, CDR3 length, clone size, CDR3 DNA, CDR3 protein. The D gene is left open where the match is weak. Clone sizes are given selectively: once, few, many, or a class where the clone is expanded.

j_call: TRBJ1-2; d_call: -; v_call: TRBV10-2; cdr3_length: 15; clone_size: -; cdr3_nt: TGCGCCAGCAGTGAGCCGAGAGACAGTAACTATGGCTACACCTTC; cdr3_aa: CASSEPRDSNYGYTF
j_call: TRBJ2-1; d_call: TRBD1; v_call: TRBV18; cdr3_length: 16; clone_size: -; cdr3_nt: TGTGCCAGCTCACCACCAAACAGGGGGTCCTACAATGAGCAGTTCTTC; cdr3_aa: CASSPPNRGSYNEQFF
j_call: TRBJ2-1; d_call: TRBD2; v_call: TRBV6-1; cdr3_length: 14; clone_size: -; cdr3_nt: TGTGCCAGCAGTCCGGGACTAGCGGCCAATGAGCAGTTCTTC; cdr3_aa: CASSPGLAANEQFF
j_call: TRBJ2-7; d_call: -; v_call: TRBV7-7; cdr3_length: 13; clone_size: -; cdr3_nt: TGTGCTAGCAGCCTGGCACAGGGTCGCGAGCAGTACTTC; cdr3_aa: CASSLAQGREQYF
j_call: TRBJ1-1; d_call: TRBD1; v_call: TRBV6-6; cdr3_length: 13; clone_size: -; cdr3_nt: TGTGCCAGCAGTTTGGACAGGGATTGGCTAGCTTTCTTT; cdr3_aa: CASSLDRDWLAFF
j_call: TRBJ1-2; d_call: -; v_call: TRBV15; cdr3_length: 13; clone_size: -; cdr3_nt: TGTGCCACCAGCAGAGCACAGGGAGACGGCTACACCTTC; cdr3_aa: CATSRAQGDGYTF
j_call: TRBJ2-7; d_call: -; v_call: TRBV27; cdr3_length: 16; clone_size: -; cdr3_nt: TGTGCCAGCAGCCCCTCTACAGGGACCCTCTTCTACGAGCAGTACTTC; cdr3_aa: CASSPSTGTLFYEQYF
j_call: TRBJ2-7; d_call: -; v_call: TRBV9; cdr3_length: 17; clone_size: -; cdr3_nt: TGTGCCAGCAGCGCTTTTCCGCTAGCGAGCCCCCTCTACGAGCAGTACTTC; cdr3_aa: CASSAFPLASPLYEQYF
j_call: TRBJ1-2; d_call: TRBD1; v_call: TRBV10-3; cdr3_length: 16; clone_size: -; cdr3_nt: TGTGCCATCAGTGAGTACCCGGGACAGCTTGTCTATGGCTACACCTTC; cdr3_aa: CAISEYPGQLVYGYTF
j_call: TRBJ1-2; d_call: -; v_call: TRBV6-5; cdr3_length: 14; clone_size: -; cdr3_nt: TGTGCCAGCAGTCGGGTAGGAAATAACTATGGCTACACCTTC; cdr3_aa: CASSRVGNNYGYTF
j_call: TRBJ1-6; d_call: -; v_call: TRBV7-2; cdr3_length: 15; clone_size: -; cdr3_nt: TGTGCCAGCAGCTTTGGGGGGAGGTATAATTCACCCCTCCACTTT; cdr3_aa: CASSFGGRYNSPLHF
j_call: TRBJ2-2; d_call: TRBD1; v_call: TRBV5-1; cdr3_length: 17; clone_size: -; cdr3_nt: TGCGCCAGCAGCTGGAGGACAGGGGGATCTAGCACCGGGGAGCTGTTTTTT; cdr3_aa: CASSWRTGGSSTGELFF
j_call: TRBJ2-6; d_call: -; v_call: TRBV2; cdr3_length: 16; clone_size: -; cdr3_nt: TGTGCCAGCAGTGAACTTCGAGCTCCTGGGGCCAACGTCCTGACTTTC; cdr3_aa: CASSELRAPGANVLTF
j_call: TRBJ1-2; d_call: TRBD1; v_call: TRBV6-5; cdr3_length: 15; clone_size: -; cdr3_nt: TGTGCCAGCAGTTACGCGGGACAGACCCTCTATGGCTACACCTTC; cdr3_aa: CASSYAGQTLYGYTF
j_call: TRBJ1-4; d_call: -; v_call: TRBV19; cdr3_length: 15; clone_size: -; cdr3_nt: TGTGCCAGTAGGCTACGGGACACCGCTAATGAAAAACTGTTTTTT; cdr3_aa: CASRLRDTANEKLFF
j_call: TRBJ1-6; d_call: -; v_call: TRBV6-6; cdr3_length: 13; clone_size: -; cdr3_nt: TGTGCCAGCAGTCAGGGTGGTAATTCACCCCTCCACTTT; cdr3_aa: CASSQGGNSPLHF
j_call: TRBJ2-3; d_call: TRBD1; v_call: TRBV5-1; cdr3_length: 15; clone_size: -; cdr3_nt: TGCGCCAGCAGCCCGGGGACAGCTAGCACAGATACGCAGTATTTT; cdr3_aa: CASSPGTASTDTQYF
j_call: TRBJ2-7; d_call: -; v_call: TRBV6-1; cdr3_length: 13; clone_size: -; cdr3_nt: TGTGCCAGCAGTGAACAGGACACCTACGAGCAGTACTTC; cdr3_aa: CASSEQDTYEQYF
j_call: TRBJ2-2; d_call: -; v_call: TRBV29-1; cdr3_length: 14; clone_size: -; cdr3_nt: TGCAGCGTTGAAGAGACAGAGGCCACCGGGGAGCTGTTTTTT; cdr3_aa: CSVEETEATGELFF
j_call: TRBJ2-2; d_call: -; v_call: TRBV27; cdr3_length: 17; clone_size: -; cdr3_nt: TGTGCCAGCAGTCCCGGGGTAAGTTTTCCAGGCACCGGGGAGCTGTTTTTT; cdr3_aa: CASSPGVSFPGTGELFF
j_call: TRBJ2-7; d_call: TRBD2; v_call: TRBV27; cdr3_length: 15; clone_size: -; cdr3_nt: TGTGCCAGCAGTCCACGACTAGCGGGGAGGTACGAGCAGTACTTC; cdr3_aa: CASSPRLAGRYEQYF
j_call: TRBJ1-5; d_call: -; v_call: TRBV12-5; cdr3_length: 11; clone_size: -; cdr3_nt: TGTGCTAGTGCCCCGTATCAGCCCCAGCATTTT; cdr3_aa: CASAPYQPQHF
j_call: TRBJ2-1; d_call: TRBD2; v_call: TRBV6-1; cdr3_length: 15; clone_size: -; cdr3_nt: TGTGCCAGCAGTGACAGCGGGAGGCTCGGGAGTGAGCAGTTCTTC; cdr3_aa: CASSDSGRLGSEQFF
j_call: TRBJ1-5; d_call: -; v_call: TRBV28; cdr3_length: 12; clone_size: -; cdr3_nt: TGTGCCAGCAGTTACGGACAGCAGCCCCAGCATTTT; cdr3_aa: CASSYGQQPQHF
j_call: TRBJ2-5; d_call: -; v_call: TRBV30; cdr3_length: 13; clone_size: -; cdr3_nt: TGTGCCTGGAGTTTCGGGTCCCAAGAGACCCAGTACTTC; cdr3_aa: CAWSFGSQETQYF
j_call: TRBJ2-3; d_call: TRBD2; v_call: TRBV11-2; cdr3_length: 17; clone_size: -; cdr3_nt: TGTGCCAGCAGCTTAGGTCTAGCGGGGGAGACCACAGATACGCAGTATTTT; cdr3_aa: CASSLGLAGETTDTQYF
j_call: TRBJ2-1; d_call: -; v_call: TRBV27; cdr3_length: 16; clone_size: -; cdr3_nt: TGTGCCAGCAGCAGTCCCGGACTCGTCGAAGGGAATGAGCAGTTCTTC; cdr3_aa: CASSSPGLVEGNEQFF
j_call: TRBJ1-5; d_call: -; v_call: TRBV10-1; cdr3_length: 13; clone_size: -; cdr3_nt: TGCGCCAGCAACAGGCGGTGGGAACAGCCCCAGCATTTT; cdr3_aa: CASNRRWEQPQHF
j_call: TRBJ2-6; d_call: TRBD1; v_call: TRBV27; cdr3_length: 19; clone_size: -; cdr3_nt: TGTGCCAGCAGTTCCACCCCCCGGGACAGGGGGCCTGGGGCCAACGTCCTGACTTTC; cdr3_aa: CASSSTPRDRGPGANVLTF
j_call: TRBJ2-7; d_call: -; v_call: TRBV5-5; cdr3_length: 13; clone_size: -; cdr3_nt: TGTGCCAGCAGCTTGCTCCACAGCTACGAGCAGTACTTC; cdr3_aa: CASSLLHSYEQYF
j_call: TRBJ1-2; d_call: TRBD1; v_call: TRBV6-1; cdr3_length: 14; clone_size: -; cdr3_nt: TGTGCCACCTCACAGGGGGGGGCCCCCTATGGCTACACCTTC; cdr3_aa: CATSQGGAPYGYTF
j_call: TRBJ1-1; d_call: -; v_call: TRBV29-1; cdr3_length: 11; clone_size: few; cdr3_nt: TGCAGTGGTGGAGACCACACTGAAGCTTTCTTT; cdr3_aa: CSGGDHTEAFF
j_call: TRBJ2-2; d_call: TRBD2; v_call: TRBV10-3; cdr3_length: 18; clone_size: -; cdr3_nt: TGTGCCATCAGTGAGCCGCGCAGATTTAGCGGGACGGCCGGGGAGCTGTTTTTT; cdr3_aa: CAISEPRRFSGTAGELFF
j_call: TRBJ2-3; d_call: -; v_call: TRBV9; cdr3_length: 15; clone_size: -; cdr3_nt: TGTGCCAGCAGCCCCCGGGGTGGGGGCGCAGATACGCAGTATTTT; cdr3_aa: CASSPRGGGADTQYF
j_call: TRBJ2-3; d_call: -; v_call: TRBV11-3; cdr3_length: 15; clone_size: once; cdr3_nt: TGTGCCAGCAGCTTAAGTCCGGGGGGCACAGATACGCAGTATTTT; cdr3_aa: CASSLSPGGTDTQYF
j_call: TRBJ1-1; d_call: -; v_call: TRBV30; cdr3_length: 15; clone_size: -; cdr3_nt: TGTGCCTGGAAGTCGGGTTTCCTCATGAACACTGAAGCTTTCTTT; cdr3_aa: CAWKSGFLMNTEAFF
j_call: TRBJ1-3; d_call: TRBD1; v_call: TRBV4-2; cdr3_length: 16; clone_size: -; cdr3_nt: TGTGCCAGCAGCCACTCGGGACAGGGGGCTGGAAACACCATATATTTT; cdr3_aa: CASSHSGQGAGNTIYF
j_call: TRBJ2-5; d_call: -; v_call: TRBV10-1; cdr3_length: 15; clone_size: -; cdr3_nt: TGCGCCAGCAGTGACGGGAAGCACCTCCAAGAGACCCAGTACTTC; cdr3_aa: CASSDGKHLQETQYF
j_call: TRBJ2-1; d_call: -; v_call: TRBV7-2; cdr3_length: 14; clone_size: -; cdr3_nt: TGTGCCAGCAGCTTGGGGAGGTCCTACAATGAGCAGTTCTTC; cdr3_aa: CASSLGRSYNEQFF
j_call: TRBJ2-7; d_call: -; v_call: TRBV21-1; cdr3_length: 13; clone_size: once; cdr3_nt: TGTGCCAGCAGAGGGGGACAGACCTACGAGCAGTACTTC; cdr3_aa: CASRGGQTYEQYF